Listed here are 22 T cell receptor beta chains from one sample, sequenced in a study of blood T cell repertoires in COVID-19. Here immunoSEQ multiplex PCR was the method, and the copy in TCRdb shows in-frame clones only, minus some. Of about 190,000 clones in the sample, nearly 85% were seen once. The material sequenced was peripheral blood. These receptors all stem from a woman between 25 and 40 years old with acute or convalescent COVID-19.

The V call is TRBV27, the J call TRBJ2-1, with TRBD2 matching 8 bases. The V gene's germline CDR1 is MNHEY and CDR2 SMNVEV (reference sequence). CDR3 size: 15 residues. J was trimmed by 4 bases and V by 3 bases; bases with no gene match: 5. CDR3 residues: CASSLAGLGYNEQFF. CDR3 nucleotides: TGTGCCAGCAGTTTGGCGGGACTAGGGTACAATGAGCAGTTCTTC.

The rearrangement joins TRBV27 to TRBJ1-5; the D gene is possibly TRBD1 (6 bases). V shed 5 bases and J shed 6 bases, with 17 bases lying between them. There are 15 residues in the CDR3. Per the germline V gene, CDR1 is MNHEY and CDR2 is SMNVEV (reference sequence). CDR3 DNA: TGTGCCAGCAGTATACAGGGTGCGGGAGCTCAGCCCCAGCATTTT. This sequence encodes CASSIQGAGAQPQHF.

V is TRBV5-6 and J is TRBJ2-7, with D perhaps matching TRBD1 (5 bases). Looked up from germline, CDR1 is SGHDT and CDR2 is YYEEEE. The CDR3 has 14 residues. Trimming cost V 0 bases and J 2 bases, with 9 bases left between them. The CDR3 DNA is TGTGCCAGCAGCTTGGGACAGAAAGCCTACGAGCAGTACTTC. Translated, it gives CASSLGQKAYEQYF.

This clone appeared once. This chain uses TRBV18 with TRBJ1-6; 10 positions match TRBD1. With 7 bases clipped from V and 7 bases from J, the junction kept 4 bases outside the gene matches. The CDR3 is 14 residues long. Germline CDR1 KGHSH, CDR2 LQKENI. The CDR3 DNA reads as TGTGCCAGCTGCCCGGACAGGGGGAATTCACCCCTCCACTTT. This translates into CASCPDRGNSPLHF.

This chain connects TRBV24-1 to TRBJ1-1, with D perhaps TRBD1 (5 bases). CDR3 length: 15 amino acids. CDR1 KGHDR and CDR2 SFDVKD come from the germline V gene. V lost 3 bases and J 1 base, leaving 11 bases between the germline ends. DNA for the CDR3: TGTGCCACCAGTGATCCAGGGACTCCGAACACTGAAGCTTTCTTT. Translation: CATSDPGTPNTEAFF.

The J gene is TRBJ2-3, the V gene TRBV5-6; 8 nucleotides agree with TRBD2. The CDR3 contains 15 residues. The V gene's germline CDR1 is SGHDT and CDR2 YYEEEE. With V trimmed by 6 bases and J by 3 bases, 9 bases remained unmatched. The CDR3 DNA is TGTGCCAGCATCATGGGGGCTAGCGGGACAGATACGCAGTATTTT. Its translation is CASIMGASGTDTQYF.

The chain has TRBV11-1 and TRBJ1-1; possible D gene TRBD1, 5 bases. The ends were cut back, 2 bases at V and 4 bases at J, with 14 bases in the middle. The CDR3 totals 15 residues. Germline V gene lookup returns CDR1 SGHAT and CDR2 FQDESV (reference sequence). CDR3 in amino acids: CASSLPGFFSTEAFF. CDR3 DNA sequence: TGTGCCAGCAGCTTACCAGGGTTCTTTAGCACTGAAGCTTTCTTT.

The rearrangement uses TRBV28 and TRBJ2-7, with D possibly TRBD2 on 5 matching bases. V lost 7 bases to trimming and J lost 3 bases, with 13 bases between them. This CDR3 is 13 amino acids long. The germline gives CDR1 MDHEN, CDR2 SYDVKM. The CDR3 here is CASMGSPGYEQYF. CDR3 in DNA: TGTGCCAGCATGGGGAGTCCCGGCTACGAGCAGTACTTC.

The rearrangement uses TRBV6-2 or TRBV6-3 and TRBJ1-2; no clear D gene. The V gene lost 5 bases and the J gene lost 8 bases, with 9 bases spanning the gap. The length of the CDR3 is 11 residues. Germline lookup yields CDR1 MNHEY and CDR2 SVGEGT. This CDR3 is CASSTGNGYTF. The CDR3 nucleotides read TGTGCCAGCAGTACCGGGAACGGCTACACCTTC.

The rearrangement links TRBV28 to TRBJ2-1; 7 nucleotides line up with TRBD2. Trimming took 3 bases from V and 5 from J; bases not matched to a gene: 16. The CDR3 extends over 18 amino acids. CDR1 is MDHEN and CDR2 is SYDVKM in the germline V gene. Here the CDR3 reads CASSLVFGGKGLDNEQFF. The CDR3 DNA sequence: TGTGCCAGCAGTTTGGTCTTCGGGGGGAAGGGGCTTGACAATGAGCAGTTCTTC.

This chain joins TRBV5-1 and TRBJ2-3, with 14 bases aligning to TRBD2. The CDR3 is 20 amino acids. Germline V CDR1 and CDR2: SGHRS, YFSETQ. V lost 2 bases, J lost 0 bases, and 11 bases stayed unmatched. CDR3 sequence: CASSFLGTSGGAGSTDTQYF. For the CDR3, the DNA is TGCGCCAGCAGCTTCCTTGGGACTAGCGGGGGTGCTGGGAGCACAGATACGCAGTATTTT. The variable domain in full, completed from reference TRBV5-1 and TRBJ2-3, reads KAGVTQTPRYLIKTRGQQVTLSCSPISGHRSVSWYQQTPGQGLQFLFEYFSETQRNKGNFPGRFSGRQFSNSRSEMNVSTLELGDSALYLCASSFLGTSGGAGSTDTQYFGPGTRLTVL.

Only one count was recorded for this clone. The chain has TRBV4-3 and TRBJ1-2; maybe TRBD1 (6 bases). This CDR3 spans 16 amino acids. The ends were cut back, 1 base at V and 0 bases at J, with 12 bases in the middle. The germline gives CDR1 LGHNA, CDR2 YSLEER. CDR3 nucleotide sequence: TGCGCCAGCAGCCAAGGAAGGACAGTTCCTAACTATGGCTACACCTTC. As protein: CASSQGRTVPNYGYTF.

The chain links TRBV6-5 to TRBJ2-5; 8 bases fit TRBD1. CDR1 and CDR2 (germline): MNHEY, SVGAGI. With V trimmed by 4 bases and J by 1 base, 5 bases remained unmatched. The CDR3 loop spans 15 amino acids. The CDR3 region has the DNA TGTGCCAGCAGTTTCCGCGGGACAGGCCAAGAGACCCAGTACTTC. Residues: CASSFRGTGQETQYF.

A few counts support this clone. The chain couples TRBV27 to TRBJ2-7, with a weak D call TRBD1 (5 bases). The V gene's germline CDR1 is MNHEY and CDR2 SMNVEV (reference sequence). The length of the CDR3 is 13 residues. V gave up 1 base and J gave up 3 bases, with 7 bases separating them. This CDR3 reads CASSLFQGYEQYF. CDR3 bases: TGTGCCAGCAGTTTATTCCAGGGCTACGAGCAGTACTTC.

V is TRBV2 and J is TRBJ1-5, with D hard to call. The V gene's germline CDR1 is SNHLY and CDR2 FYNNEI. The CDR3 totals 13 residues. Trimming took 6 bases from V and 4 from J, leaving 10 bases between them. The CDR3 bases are TGTGCCAGCAGGAGCGGGGAAAATCAGCCCCAGCATTTT. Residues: CASRSGENQPQHF.

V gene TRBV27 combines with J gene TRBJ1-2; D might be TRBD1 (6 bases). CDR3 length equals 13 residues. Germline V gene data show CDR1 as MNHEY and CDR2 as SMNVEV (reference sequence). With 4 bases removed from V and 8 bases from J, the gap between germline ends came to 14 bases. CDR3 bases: TGTGCCAGCAGTTCACAGGGTCATTTAGGCTACACCTTC. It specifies CASSSQGHLGYTF.

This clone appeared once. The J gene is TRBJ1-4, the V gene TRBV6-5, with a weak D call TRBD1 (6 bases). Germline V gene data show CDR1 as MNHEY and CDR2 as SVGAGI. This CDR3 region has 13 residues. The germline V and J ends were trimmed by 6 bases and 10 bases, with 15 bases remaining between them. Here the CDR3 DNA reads TGTGCCAGCAGCACAGGGACCTCCGGAAAACTGTTTTTT. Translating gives CASSTGTSGKLFF.

CDR3 in DNA: TGTGCCAGCAGTCCATTACAGGGGGAGCAAGAGACCCAGTACTTC. It codes for CASSPLQGEQETQYF. The genes are TRBV28 and TRBJ2-5; 8 bases line up with TRBD1. Germline CDR1 MDHEN, CDR2 SYDVKM. J gave up 2 bases and V 5 bases, and 7 bases lay outside the gene matches. The CDR3 is made up of 15 amino acids.

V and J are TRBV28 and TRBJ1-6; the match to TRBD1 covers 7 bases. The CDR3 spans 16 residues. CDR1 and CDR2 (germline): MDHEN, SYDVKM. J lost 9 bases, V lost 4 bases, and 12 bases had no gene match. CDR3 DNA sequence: TGTGCCAGCAGTTCGACCGGGACAGCGGATTCTTCACCCCTCCACTTT. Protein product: CASSSTGTADSSPLHF.

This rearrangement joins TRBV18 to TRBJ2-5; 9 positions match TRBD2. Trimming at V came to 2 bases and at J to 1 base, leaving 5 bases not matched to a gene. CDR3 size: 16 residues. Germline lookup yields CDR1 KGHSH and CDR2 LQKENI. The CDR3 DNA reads TGTGCCAGCTCACCAGTGACTAGCGGCCTCCAAGAGACCCAGTACTTC. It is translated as CASSPVTSGLQETQYF.

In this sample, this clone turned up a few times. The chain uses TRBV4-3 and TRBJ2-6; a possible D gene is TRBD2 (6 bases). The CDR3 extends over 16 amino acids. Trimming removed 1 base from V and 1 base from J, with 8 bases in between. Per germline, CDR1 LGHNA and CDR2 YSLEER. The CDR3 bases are TGCGCCAGCAGCCAAGTAGGAGGGTCTGGGGCCAACGTCCTGACTTTC. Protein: CASSQVGGSGANVLTF.

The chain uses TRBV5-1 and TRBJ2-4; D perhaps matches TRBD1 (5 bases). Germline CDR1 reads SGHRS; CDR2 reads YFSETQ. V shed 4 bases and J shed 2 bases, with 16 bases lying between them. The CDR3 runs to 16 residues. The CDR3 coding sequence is TGCGCCAGCAGCCTCGGGCAGGGTGGGACCAAAAACATTCAGTACTTC. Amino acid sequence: CASSLGQGGTKNIQYF.